This is a list of T cell receptor beta chains from one sample in a study of blood T cell repertoires in COVID-19. The method was immunoSEQ multiplex PCR; TCRdb's version includes in-frame clones alone and lacks a portion of them. Of roughly 90,000 clones in the sample, roughly 87% are singletons; the top ten hold approximately 2.4%. The sequencing sample was made of peripheral blood. The receptors were sampled from a man aged 45-60 years with acute or convalescent COVID-19. Both conserved end residues are part of each CDR3. Each record gives: J gene, clone size, D gene, V gene, CDR3 length, CDR3 DNA, CDR3 protein. The D gene is left open where the match is weak. Rows may omit the clone size; those that give it use once, few, many or a size class.

j_call: TRBJ2-1; clone_size: once; d_call: TRBD2; v_call: TRBV27; cdr3_length: 15; cdr3_nt: TGTGCCAGCAGTTCCCATCAGCGGGAGGTTGATGAGCAGTTCTTC; cdr3_aa: CASSSHQREVDEQFF
j_call: TRBJ2-1; clone_size: NA; d_call: TRBD2; v_call: TRBV4-2; cdr3_length: 16; cdr3_nt: TGTGCCAGCAGCTCCTGGACTAGCGGGAGTTTCTATGAGCAGTTCTTC; cdr3_aa: CASSSWTSGSFYEQFF
j_call: TRBJ1-4; clone_size: NA; d_call: NA; v_call: TRBV15; cdr3_length: 15; cdr3_nt: TGTGCCACCAGCCCTAGAAGGACAGCATATGAAAAACTGTTTTTT; cdr3_aa: CATSPRRTAYEKLFF
j_call: TRBJ1-3; clone_size: NA; d_call: TRBD1; v_call: TRBV6-1; cdr3_length: 16; cdr3_nt: TGTGCCAGCAGTGAACCGAGGACAGGCACTGGAAACACCATATATTTT; cdr3_aa: CASSEPRTGTGNTIYF
j_call: TRBJ2-3; clone_size: NA; d_call: NA; v_call: TRBV6-5; cdr3_length: 12; cdr3_nt: TGTGCCAGTGCTCGGGGCACAGATACGCAGTATTTT; cdr3_aa: CASARGTDTQYF
j_call: TRBJ1-1; clone_size: NA; d_call: NA; v_call: TRBV30; cdr3_length: 13; cdr3_nt: TGTGCCTGGACCATAGGGGGTAGCACTGAAGCTTTCTTT; cdr3_aa: CAWTIGGSTEAFF
j_call: TRBJ2-3; clone_size: NA; d_call: TRBD2; v_call: TRBV7-2; cdr3_length: 16; cdr3_nt: TGTGCCAGCAGCTTAGATTCTAGCGGGGGCACAGATACGCAGTATTTT; cdr3_aa: CASSLDSSGGTDTQYF
j_call: TRBJ2-6; clone_size: few; d_call: NA; v_call: TRBV10-3; cdr3_length: 14; cdr3_nt: TGTGCCGCGACGCAGGCCTCTGGGGCCAACGTCCTGACTTTC; cdr3_aa: CAATQASGANVLTF
j_call: TRBJ1-2; clone_size: NA; d_call: TRBD1; v_call: TRBV10-3; cdr3_length: 14; cdr3_nt: TGTGCCATCAGTGACGACAGGGGGCTAGTTGGCTACACCTTC; cdr3_aa: CAISDDRGLVGYTF
j_call: TRBJ2-3; clone_size: once; d_call: TRBD1; v_call: TRBV5-6; cdr3_length: 17; cdr3_nt: TGTGCCAGCAGCTCCGACAGGGGGGTAATTGGCACAGATACGCAGTATTTT; cdr3_aa: CASSSDRGVIGTDTQYF
j_call: TRBJ1-1; clone_size: NA; d_call: TRBD1; v_call: TRBV6-5; cdr3_length: 14; cdr3_nt: TGTGCCACACGCGGACAGGGCCCTTCCACTGAAGCTTTCTTT; cdr3_aa: CATRGQGPSTEAFF
j_call: TRBJ1-4; clone_size: NA; d_call: NA; v_call: TRBV6-5; cdr3_length: 14; cdr3_nt: TGTGCCACAAAACCAACGGGGGGCATGGAAAAACTGTTTTTT; cdr3_aa: CATKPTGGMEKLFF
j_call: TRBJ2-3; clone_size: NA; d_call: TRBD1; v_call: TRBV10-3; cdr3_length: 15; cdr3_nt: TGTGCCATCAGTGAGAGAGGGGGCGATGTAGATACGCAGTATTTT; cdr3_aa: CAISERGGDVDTQYF
j_call: TRBJ2-4; clone_size: NA; d_call: NA; v_call: TRBV6-2/TRBV6-3; cdr3_length: 14; cdr3_nt: TGTGCCAGCAGCCCTCGCGGAATCAAAAACATTCAGTACTTC; cdr3_aa: CASSPRGIKNIQYF
j_call: TRBJ2-3; clone_size: once; d_call: NA; v_call: TRBV28; cdr3_length: 17; cdr3_nt: TGTGCCAGCAGTTCAAGTCGGAAGACAACTAGCACAGATACGCAGTATTTT; cdr3_aa: CASSSSRKTTSTDTQYF
j_call: TRBJ2-6; clone_size: once; d_call: TRBD1; v_call: TRBV6-6; cdr3_length: 15; cdr3_nt: TGTGCCAGCAGGACAGGGGGGTCTGGGGCCAACGTCCTGACTTTC; cdr3_aa: CASRTGGSGANVLTF
j_call: TRBJ2-6; clone_size: few; d_call: TRBD2; v_call: TRBV4-2; cdr3_length: 17; cdr3_nt: TGTGCCAGCAGCCCCGGGACTAGCGACTCTGGGGCCAACGTCCTGACTTTC; cdr3_aa: CASSPGTSDSGANVLTF
j_call: TRBJ1-1; clone_size: NA; d_call: NA; v_call: TRBV29-1; cdr3_length: 13; cdr3_nt: TGCAGCGTTGAACGGCAGGGGAACACTGAAGCTTTCTTT; cdr3_aa: CSVERQGNTEAFF
j_call: TRBJ1-5; clone_size: NA; d_call: NA; v_call: TRBV15; cdr3_length: 12; cdr3_nt: TGTGCCACCAGCAAAAACTATCAGCCCCAGCATTTT; cdr3_aa: CATSKNYQPQHF
j_call: TRBJ2-7; clone_size: once; d_call: TRBD1; v_call: TRBV15; cdr3_length: 16; cdr3_nt: TGTGCCACCAGCGTCGAAACGGGGACAGGCTCCTACGAGCAGTACTTC; cdr3_aa: CATSVETGTGSYEQYF
j_call: TRBJ2-3; clone_size: NA; d_call: TRBD2; v_call: TRBV2; cdr3_length: 15; cdr3_nt: TGTGCCAGCAGTGATCCCGGGGGGTTTGATCATACGCAGTATTTT; cdr3_aa: CASSDPGGFDHTQYF
j_call: TRBJ2-3; clone_size: few; d_call: NA; v_call: TRBV4-2; cdr3_length: 17; cdr3_nt: TGTGCCAGCAGCCAAGATCATGGGGGGAGTGGCACAGATACGCAGTATTTT; cdr3_aa: CASSQDHGGSGTDTQYF
j_call: TRBJ2-7; clone_size: NA; d_call: NA; v_call: TRBV12-5; cdr3_length: 14; cdr3_nt: TGTGCTAGTGCCCCGCAGGGTTCCTCCTACGAGCAGTACTTC; cdr3_aa: CASAPQGSSYEQYF
j_call: TRBJ1-5; clone_size: NA; d_call: TRBD1; v_call: TRBV11-3; cdr3_length: 15; cdr3_nt: TGTGCCAGCAGCCCCATGGGACAGATCAATCAGCCCCAGCATTTT; cdr3_aa: CASSPMGQINQPQHF
j_call: TRBJ2-5; clone_size: NA; d_call: TRBD2; v_call: TRBV15; cdr3_length: 16; cdr3_nt: TGTGCCACCAGCAGAGAGGGGATAGCGGGGGATGAGACCCAGTACTTC; cdr3_aa: CATSREGIAGDETQYF
j_call: TRBJ2-3; clone_size: few; d_call: NA; v_call: TRBV6-6; cdr3_length: 15; cdr3_nt: TGTGCCAGCAGTTACGGCGGGATTAACACAGATACGCAGTATTTT; cdr3_aa: CASSYGGINTDTQYF
j_call: TRBJ2-2; clone_size: NA; d_call: TRBD1; v_call: TRBV19; cdr3_length: 14; cdr3_nt: TGTGCCAGTACCCCGGACAGGGGCCACCCGGAGCTGTTTTTT; cdr3_aa: CASTPDRGHPELFF
j_call: TRBJ2-2; clone_size: NA; d_call: TRBD2; v_call: TRBV5-1; cdr3_length: 14; cdr3_nt: TGCGCCAGCAGCTTCGGCCTAGCGGGCGGGGAGCTGTTTTTT; cdr3_aa: CASSFGLAGGELFF
j_call: TRBJ2-3; clone_size: NA; d_call: NA; v_call: TRBV11-2; cdr3_length: 14; cdr3_nt: TGTGCCAGCAGCTTGGGGGGGCCCACAGATACGCAGTATTTT; cdr3_aa: CASSLGGPTDTQYF
j_call: TRBJ2-1; clone_size: NA; d_call: TRBD1; v_call: TRBV7-9; cdr3_length: 13; cdr3_nt: TGTGCCAGTGGGGACAGGGGGCGAAATGAGCAGTTCTTC; cdr3_aa: CASGDRGRNEQFF
j_call: TRBJ2-4; clone_size: NA; d_call: NA; v_call: TRBV12-2; cdr3_length: 17; cdr3_nt: TGTGCAAGTCGCTTAGCGTTTGGTCGGGGTGAGAAAAACATTCAGTACTTC; cdr3_aa: CASRLAFGRGEKNIQYF
j_call: TRBJ2-7; clone_size: NA; d_call: TRBD1; v_call: TRBV5-1; cdr3_length: 14; cdr3_nt: TGCGCCAGCAGCTTTGGGACAGGAGACTACGAGCAGTACTTC; cdr3_aa: CASSFGTGDYEQYF
j_call: TRBJ1-1; clone_size: once; d_call: NA; v_call: TRBV7-9; cdr3_length: 13; cdr3_nt: TGTGCCAGCAGCTTAGATGGACAAGTTAAAGCTTTCTTT; cdr3_aa: CASSLDGQVKAFF
j_call: TRBJ2-2; clone_size: NA; d_call: TRBD2; v_call: TRBV11-2; cdr3_length: 15; cdr3_nt: TGTGCCAGCAGCTTCCAGCGGGGGGGCCCCGGGGAGCTGTTTTTT; cdr3_aa: CASSFQRGGPGELFF
j_call: TRBJ1-2; clone_size: NA; d_call: NA; v_call: TRBV6-5; cdr3_length: 12; cdr3_nt: TGTGCCAGCAGTACCGGACAGTATGGCTACACCTTC; cdr3_aa: CASSTGQYGYTF
j_call: TRBJ2-2; clone_size: NA; d_call: NA; v_call: TRBV11-2; cdr3_length: 15; cdr3_nt: TGTGCCAGCAGCTCGGGACTCAGGGACACCGGGGAGCTGTTTTTT; cdr3_aa: CASSSGLRDTGELFF
j_call: TRBJ1-1; clone_size: NA; d_call: NA; v_call: TRBV28; cdr3_length: 14; cdr3_nt: TGTGCCAGCACCCAGGAGGGGATGAACACTGAAGCTTTCTTT; cdr3_aa: CASTQEGMNTEAFF